Below, 13 T cell receptor beta chains from the same sample are listed, as sequenced in a study of Graves' ophthalmopathy and Graves' hyperthyroidism. Researchers took RNA transcripts and amplified TCR beta CDR3 regions from them. Second-round multiplex PCR followed a first-round RT-PCR using HTBI primers. TCRdb reanalysed the multiplex PCR reads using MiXCR and keeps one entry per CDR3 protein. The table shows approximately 480,000 distinct CDR3 sequences, with roughly 14% occurring only once. The specimen was blood. These receptor sequences come from a woman aged 25 to 39 with Graves' ophthalmopathy.

This clonotype was picked up many times. The rearrangement joins TRBV7-9 to TRBJ2-7; D might be TRBD2 (5 bases). The CDR3 loop spans 13 amino acids. The V gene's germline CDR1 is SEHNR and CDR2 FQNEAQ (reference sequence). Trimming shortened V by 5 bases and J by 3 bases, and 11 bases separated the two germline ends. The CDR3 nucleotides read TGTGCCAGCAGCGTGGACGGGGACTACGAGCAGTACTTC. It encodes CASSVDGDYEQYF.

Ten or more counts support this clonotype. The rearrangement uses TRBV11-2 and TRBJ1-3, with a weak D call TRBD1 (5 bases). In germline, CDR1 is SGHAT, CDR2 FQNNGV. This CDR3 has 16 residues. Trimming removed 5 bases at V and 0 bases at J, with 14 bases between. CDR3 in DNA: TGTGCCAGCAGCCCATTCGACAGTCGCTCTGGAAACACCATATATTTT. This translates into CASSPFDSRSGNTIYF.

This clonotype was found many times. CDR3 DNA: TGTGCCAGCAGTTACACGGGCGGGGACGAGCAGTACTTC. This gives the protein CASSYTGGDEQYF. The chain combines TRBV27 with TRBJ2-7; tentative D call: TRBD2 (6 bases). The V and J ends lost 4 bases and 5 bases respectively, with 12 bases between them. The germline gives CDR1 MNHEY, CDR2 SMNVEV (reference sequence). The CDR3 loop spans 13 amino acids.

This clonotype was recorded at least ten times. This rearrangement joins TRBV12-3 or TRBV12-4 to TRBJ1-5; D unclear. The V end lost 1 base, the J end lost 1 base, and 14 bases lay between the germline ends. There are 17 residues in the CDR3. The CDR3 DNA sequence: TGTGCCAGCAGTTTAGTTCTGGGGTCGGGGAGCAATCAGCCCCAGCATTTT. Translation: CASSLVLGSGSNQPQHF.

This clonotype has ten or more counts. V is TRBV28 and J is TRBJ1-1; D ambiguous. Trimming shortened V by 4 bases and J by 0 bases, and 12 bases separated the two germline ends. This CDR3 spans 15 amino acids. CDR1 is MDHEN and CDR2 is SYDVKM in the germline V gene. The CDR3 nucleotides read TGTGCCAGCAGTTCCGCGGCAGGCCTGAACACTGAAGCTTTCTTT. Encoded protein: CASSSAAGLNTEAFF.

At least ten counts were recorded for this clonotype. A much larger clone differs from this one at a single base, so this may be a read error. This chain links TRBV6-4 with TRBJ1-2; D gene unclear. Trimming shortened V by 5 bases and J by 1 base, and 8 bases separated the two germline ends. The CDR3 is made up of 13 amino acids. Germline CDR1 is MRHNA and CDR2 is SNTAGT. The CDR3 DNA follows: TGTGCCAGCAGTTACGAGGGTAACTATGGCTACACCTTC. It is translated as CASSYEGNYGYTF.

As regards this clonotype: A much more abundant neighbour one base away suggests this may be a read error. CDR3 residues: CSVDRGRGPGNTIYF. The CDR3, as DNA: TGCAGCGTTGATCGAGGCAGGGGGCCTGGAAACACCATATATTTT. This sequence joins TRBV29-1 and TRBJ1-3, with TRBD1 matching 8 bases. CDR1 and CDR2 from the germline V gene are SQVTM and ANQGSEA. Germline trimming cut 3 bases from V and 2 bases from J; bases unmatched to any gene: 6. The CDR3 runs 15 residues.

In its sample, this clonotype was seen many times. CDR3 sequence reads: CASSPGLGGILNTEAFF. In DNA form, the CDR3 reads TGTGCCAGCAGCCCCGGCCTGGGGGGCATCTTGAACACTGAAGCTTTCTTT. V gene TRBV11-2 combines with J gene TRBJ1-1, with D tentatively TRBD1 (6 bases). CDR1 and CDR2 (germline): SGHAT, FQNNGV. The V and J ends lost 5 bases and 0 bases respectively, with 19 bases between them. The length of the CDR3 is 17 residues.

Concerning this clonotype itself: A single base separates this from a much larger clone, so it may be a read error. The V gene is TRBV19, the J gene TRBJ1-2, with unresolved D. This CDR3 spans 14 amino acids. Germline-derived CDR1 and CDR2 are LNHDA and SQIVND (reference sequence). In DNA form, the CDR3 reads TGTGCTCCTGGCAGGAGCATTCTTAACTGGGGCTACACCTTC. Protein sequence: CAPGRSILNWGYTF.

V gene TRBV3-1 combines with J gene TRBJ1-2; D may be TRBD1 (5 bases). The CDR3 totals 14 residues. CDR1 and CDR2 (germline): LGHDT, YNNKEL (reference sequence). V lost 1 base, J lost 4 bases, and 10 bases lay in between. The CDR3 DNA reads TGTGCCAGCAGCCAAGCTTCCGGGGGCTATGGCTACACCTTC. This gives the protein CASSQASGGYGYTF.

The rearrangement links TRBV12-3 or TRBV12-4 to TRBJ1-6, with D perhaps TRBD1 (5 bases). V was clipped by 7 bases and J by 5 bases, with 15 bases between them. CDR3 size: 15 residues. DNA of the CDR3: TGTGCCAGCACCCTCCGGGACGGAGATAATTCACCCCTCCACTTT. The encoded protein is CASTLRDGDNSPLHF.

This clonotype was recorded many times. The rearrangement joins TRBV15 to TRBJ2-7; TRBD1 matches at 8 bases. Germline lookup yields CDR1 LNHNV and CDR2 YYDKDF (reference sequence). Trimming at V came to 0 bases and at J to 3 bases, leaving 1 base not matched to a gene. This CDR3 has 14 residues. The CDR3 loop reads CATSREGQGYEQYF. In DNA form, the CDR3 reads TGTGCCACCAGCAGAGAAGGACAGGGCTACGAGCAGTACTTC.

This clonotype appeared a single time. A read error may be the cause here, since a much bigger clone is one base away. Given the absence of the conserved phenylalanine or tryptophan at the CDR3 end, a read error is likely. The chain uses TRBV13 and TRBJ1-1; D remains unclear. The ends were cut back, 4 bases at V and 6 bases at J, with 9 bases in the middle. Germline V gene data show CDR1 as PRHDT and CDR2 as FYEKMQ (reference sequence). This CDR3 comprises 12 residues. In nucleotides, the CDR3 is TGTGCCAGCAGCTCGGAACGCGCTGAAGCTTTCTAT. Protein: CASSSERAEAFY.